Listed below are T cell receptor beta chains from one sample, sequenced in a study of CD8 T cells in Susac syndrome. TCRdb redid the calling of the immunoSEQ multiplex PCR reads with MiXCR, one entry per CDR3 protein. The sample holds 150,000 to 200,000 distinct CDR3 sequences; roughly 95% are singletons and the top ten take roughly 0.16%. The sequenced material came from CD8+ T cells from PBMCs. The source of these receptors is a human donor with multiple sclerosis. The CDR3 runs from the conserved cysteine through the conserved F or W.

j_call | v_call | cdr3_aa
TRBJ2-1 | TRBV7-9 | CASTDPSRAVEWFF
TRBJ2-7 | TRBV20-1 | CSARESHSYEQYF
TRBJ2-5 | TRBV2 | CASMAAEQETQYF
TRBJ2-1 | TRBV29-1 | CSVGGGSNYNEQFF
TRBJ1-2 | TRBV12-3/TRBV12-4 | CASRGSGPLHGYTF
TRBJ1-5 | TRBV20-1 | CSATTGLNQPQHF
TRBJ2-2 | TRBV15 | CATSPFRSGELFF
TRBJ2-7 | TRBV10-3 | CATSHTDRTYEQYF
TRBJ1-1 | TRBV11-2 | CASRLFDRRNTEAFF
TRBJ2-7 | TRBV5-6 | CASIKVPDTHEQYF
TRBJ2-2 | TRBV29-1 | CSVVSSGSDPVELFF
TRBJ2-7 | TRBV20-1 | CSATAAGLAGDEQYF
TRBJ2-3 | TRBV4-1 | CASSHYSSTDTQYF
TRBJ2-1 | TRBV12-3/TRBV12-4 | CASSPRLAGVYEQFF
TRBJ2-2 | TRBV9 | CASSFPRAPYTGELFF
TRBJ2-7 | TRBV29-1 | CSVEDEDPYEQYF
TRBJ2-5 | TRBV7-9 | CASSQGTQETQYF
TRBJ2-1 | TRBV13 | CASRSPGNEQFF